The 4 T cell receptor beta chains given below trace back to one sample, sequenced in a study of cytotoxic CD8 clonotypes in ibrutinib-treated CLL. Measured with immunoSEQ multiplex PCR; TCRdb has only the in-frame clones, and not every one. The sample has tens of thousands of clones; approximately 74% are singletons. The material was PBMCs, obtained before ibrutinib treatment. These TCRs come from a human donor with chronic lymphocytic leukemia.

There are a few counts of this clone. The V gene is TRBV18, the J gene TRBJ1-3, with TRBD1 as a possible D gene (5 bases). CDR1 is KGHSH and CDR2 is LQKENI in the germline V gene. V was clipped by 5 bases and J by 0 bases, with 11 bases between them. This CDR3 has 15 amino acids. The CDR3 region is CASSDSVYSGNTIYF. CDR3 nucleotides: TGTGCCAGCTCAGACAGTGTCTACTCTGGAAACACCATATATTTT.

This clone has just one count. The DNA for the CDR3 is TGTGCCAGCAAATATTTCGCCTACAATGAGCAGTTCTTC. Protein product: CASKYFAYNEQFF. The V gene is TRBV7-2, the J gene TRBJ2-1; D gene unclear. Germline lookup yields CDR1 SGHTA and CDR2 FQGNSA. Trimming pared 7 bases from V and 2 bases from J, leaving 9 bases between. The CDR3 length is 13 residues. Full variable domain (rest looked up from reference TRBV7-2 and TRBJ2-1): GAGVSQSPSNKVTEKGKDVELRCDPISGHTALYWYRQSLGQGLEFLIYFQGNSAPDKSGLPSDRFSAERTGGSVSTLTIQRTQQEDSAVYLCASKYFAYNEQFFGPGTRLTVL.

V usage is TRBV4-2 and J usage is TRBJ1-1; unclear D gene. The CDR3 sequence is 15 residues long. The V and J ends lost 1 base and 0 bases respectively, with 9 bases between them. In germline, CDR1 is LGHNA, CDR2 YNFKEQ. The CDR3 here is CASSQAVRMNTEAFF. The CDR3 DNA is TGTGCCAGCAGCCAAGCGGTACGGATGAACACTGAAGCTTTCTTT.

The J gene is TRBJ2-7, the V gene TRBV9; 11 bases line up with TRBD2. This CDR3 region has 19 residues. Germline CDR1 SGDLS, CDR2 YYNGEE. V dropped 4 bases and J dropped 2; count of bases not matched to a gene: 17. The CDR3 bases are TGTGCCAGCAGCCCGAGGGGACTAGCGGCGCCCCCCAATCCCTACGAGCAGTACTTC. Its protein product is CASSPRGLAAPPNPYEQYF.